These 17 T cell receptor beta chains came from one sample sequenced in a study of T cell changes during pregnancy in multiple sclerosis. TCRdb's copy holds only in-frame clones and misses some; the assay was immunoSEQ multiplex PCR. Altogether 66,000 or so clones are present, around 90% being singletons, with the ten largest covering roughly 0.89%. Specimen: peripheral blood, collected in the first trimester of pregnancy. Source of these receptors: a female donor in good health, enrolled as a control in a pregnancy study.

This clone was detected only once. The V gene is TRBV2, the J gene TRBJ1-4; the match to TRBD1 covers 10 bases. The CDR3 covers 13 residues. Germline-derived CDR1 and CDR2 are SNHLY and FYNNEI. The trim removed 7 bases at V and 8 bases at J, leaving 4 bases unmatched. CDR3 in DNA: TGTGCCAGCACTCGGGACAGGGGAGAAAAACTGTTTTTT. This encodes CASTRDRGEKLFF.

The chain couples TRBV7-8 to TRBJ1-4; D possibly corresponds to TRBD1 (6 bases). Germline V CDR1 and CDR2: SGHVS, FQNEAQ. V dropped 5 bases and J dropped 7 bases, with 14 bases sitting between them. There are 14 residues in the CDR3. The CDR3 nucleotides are TGTGCCAGCAGCCGGGACACCTGGGGTGAAAAACTGTTTTTT. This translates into CASSRDTWGEKLFF.

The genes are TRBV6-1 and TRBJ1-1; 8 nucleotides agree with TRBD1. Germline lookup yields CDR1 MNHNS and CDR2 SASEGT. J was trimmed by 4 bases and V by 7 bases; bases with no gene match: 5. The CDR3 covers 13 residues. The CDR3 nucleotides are TGTGCCAGCAAAGGACAGGGTGGCACTGAAGCTTTCTTT. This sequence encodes CASKGQGGTEAFF.

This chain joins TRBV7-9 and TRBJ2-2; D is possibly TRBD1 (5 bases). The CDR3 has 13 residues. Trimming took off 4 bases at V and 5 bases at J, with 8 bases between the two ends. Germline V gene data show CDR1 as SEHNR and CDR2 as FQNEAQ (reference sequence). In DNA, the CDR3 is TGTGCCAGCAGCTACAGGACGACCGGGGAGCTGTTTTTT. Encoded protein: CASSYRTTGELFF.

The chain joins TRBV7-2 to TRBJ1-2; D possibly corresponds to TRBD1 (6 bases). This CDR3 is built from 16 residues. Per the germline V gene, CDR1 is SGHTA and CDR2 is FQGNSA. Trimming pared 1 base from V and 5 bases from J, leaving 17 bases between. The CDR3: CASSLVIVTGLYGYTF. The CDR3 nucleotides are TGTGCCAGCAGCTTAGTTATAGTGACAGGTCTTTATGGCTACACCTTC.

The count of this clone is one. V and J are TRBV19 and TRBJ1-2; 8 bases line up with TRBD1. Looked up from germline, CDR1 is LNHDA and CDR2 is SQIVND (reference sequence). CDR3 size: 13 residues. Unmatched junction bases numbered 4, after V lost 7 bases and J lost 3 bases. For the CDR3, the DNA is TGTGCCAGTACCGGACAGGGAGACTATGGCTACACCTTC. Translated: CASTGQGDYGYTF.

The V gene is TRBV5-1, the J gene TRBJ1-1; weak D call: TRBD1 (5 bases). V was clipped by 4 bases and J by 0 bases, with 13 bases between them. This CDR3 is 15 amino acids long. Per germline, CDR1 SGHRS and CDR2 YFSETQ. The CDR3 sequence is CASSPDRNMNTEAFF. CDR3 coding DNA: TGCGCCAGCAGCCCAGACAGAAACATGAACACTGAAGCTTTCTTT.

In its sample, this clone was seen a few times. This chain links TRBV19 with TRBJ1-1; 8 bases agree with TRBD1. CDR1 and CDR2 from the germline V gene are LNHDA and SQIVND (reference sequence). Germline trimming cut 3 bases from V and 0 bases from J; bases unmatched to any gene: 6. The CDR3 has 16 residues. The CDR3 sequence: CASSIRTGGLNTEAFF. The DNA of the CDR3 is TGTGCCAGTAGTATTCGAACAGGGGGGTTGAACACTGAAGCTTTCTTT.

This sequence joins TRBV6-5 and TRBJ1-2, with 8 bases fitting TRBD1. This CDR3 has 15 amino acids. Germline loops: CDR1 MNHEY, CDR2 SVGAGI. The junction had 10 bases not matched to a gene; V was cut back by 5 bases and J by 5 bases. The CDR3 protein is CASSTLDTGGYGYTF. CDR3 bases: TGTGCCAGCAGTACCCTAGACACAGGGGGATATGGCTACACCTTC.

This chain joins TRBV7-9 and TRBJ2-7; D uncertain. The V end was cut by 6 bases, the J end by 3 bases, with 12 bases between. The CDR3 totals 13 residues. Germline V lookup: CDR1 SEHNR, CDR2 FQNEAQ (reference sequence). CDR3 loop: CASSKTEIYEQYF. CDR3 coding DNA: TGTGCCAGCAGTAAAACAGAGATCTACGAGCAGTACTTC.

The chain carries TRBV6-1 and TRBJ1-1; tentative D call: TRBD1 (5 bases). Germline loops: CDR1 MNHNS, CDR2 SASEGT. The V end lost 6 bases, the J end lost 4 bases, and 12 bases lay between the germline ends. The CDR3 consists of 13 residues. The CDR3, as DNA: TGTGCCAGCAGGCCGGGGGAGGCCACTGAAGCTTTCTTT. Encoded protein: CASRPGEATEAFF.

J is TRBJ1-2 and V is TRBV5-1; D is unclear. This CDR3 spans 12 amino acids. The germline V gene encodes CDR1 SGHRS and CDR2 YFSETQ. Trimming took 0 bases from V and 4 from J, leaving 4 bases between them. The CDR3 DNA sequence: TGCGCCAGCAGCTTGGCCGGCTATGGCTACACCTTC. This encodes CASSLAGYGYTF.

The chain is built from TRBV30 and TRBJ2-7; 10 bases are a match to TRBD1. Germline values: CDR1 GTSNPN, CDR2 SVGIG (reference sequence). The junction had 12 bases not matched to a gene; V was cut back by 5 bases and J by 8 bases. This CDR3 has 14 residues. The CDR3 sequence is CAWDRDRGSHKQYF. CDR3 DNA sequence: TGTGCCTGGGACCGGGACAGGGGCTCTCACAAGCAGTACTTC.

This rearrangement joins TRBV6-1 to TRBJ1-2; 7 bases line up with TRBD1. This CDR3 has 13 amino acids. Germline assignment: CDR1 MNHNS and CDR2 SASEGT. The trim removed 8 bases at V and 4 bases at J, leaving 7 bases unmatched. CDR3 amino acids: CASEGTATYGYTF. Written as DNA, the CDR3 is TGTGCCAGCGAAGGGACAGCAACCTATGGCTACACCTTC.

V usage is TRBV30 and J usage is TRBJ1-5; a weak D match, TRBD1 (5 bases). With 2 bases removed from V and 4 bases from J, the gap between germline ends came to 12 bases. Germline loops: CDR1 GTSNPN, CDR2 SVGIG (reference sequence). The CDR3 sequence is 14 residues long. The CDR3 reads CAWSLGLRNQPQHF. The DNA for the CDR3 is TGTGCCTGGAGTCTGGGACTCCGGAATCAGCCCCAGCATTTT.

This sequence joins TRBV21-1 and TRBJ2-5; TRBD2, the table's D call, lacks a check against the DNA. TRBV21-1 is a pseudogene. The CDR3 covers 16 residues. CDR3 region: CASRVETSGMQETQYF. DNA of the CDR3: TGTGCCAGCAGAGTCGAGACTAGCGGGATGCAAGAGACCCAGTACTTC.

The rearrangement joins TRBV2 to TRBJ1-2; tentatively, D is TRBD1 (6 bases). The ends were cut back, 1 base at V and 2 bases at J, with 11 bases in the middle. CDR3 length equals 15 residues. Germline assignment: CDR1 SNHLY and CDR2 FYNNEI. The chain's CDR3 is CASSEGGQGNYGYTF. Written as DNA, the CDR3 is TGTGCCAGCAGTGAAGGGGGGCAGGGAAACTATGGCTACACCTTC.